This record concerns one T cell receptor beta chain sequence. Antigen specificity is unknown. TCRdb reprocessed the 5' RACE reads via MiXCR and lists one record per CDR3 protein. The sample shows tens of thousands of distinct CDR3 sequences, about 5.6% of them seen only once. This specimen comes from a study of spatial heterogeneity in lung cancer. Study in general: Sequenced were any available follow-up PBMC samples, which had been obtained a median of approximately 23 months after resection. Each distinct TCR and UMI combination averaged more than ten appearances in raw reads.

This CDR3 has 13 amino acids. Germline V gives CDR1 DFQATT, CDR2 SNEGSKA (reference sequence). The ends were cut back, 6 bases at V and 9 bases at J, with 18 bases in the middle. General study points: Blood showed ubiquitous tumor TCRs more often at resection than at routine follow-up.

Time point of the sample: blood at routine non-recurrence follow-up after resection. No cells were sorted before sequencing. The whole RNA sequenced was extracted from tumor, nontumor lung or frozen PBMC. Here the sequenced sample was PBMCs, taken at follow-up. The chain combines TRBV20-1 with TRBJ2-1; D is possibly TRBD2 (5 bases). This TCR derives from a male donor with early-stage non-small cell lung cancer. The CDR3 region has the DNA TGCAGTGCGAAACTGCCCGGGGTAATTGAGCAGTTCTTC. It is translated as CSAKLPGVIEQFF.